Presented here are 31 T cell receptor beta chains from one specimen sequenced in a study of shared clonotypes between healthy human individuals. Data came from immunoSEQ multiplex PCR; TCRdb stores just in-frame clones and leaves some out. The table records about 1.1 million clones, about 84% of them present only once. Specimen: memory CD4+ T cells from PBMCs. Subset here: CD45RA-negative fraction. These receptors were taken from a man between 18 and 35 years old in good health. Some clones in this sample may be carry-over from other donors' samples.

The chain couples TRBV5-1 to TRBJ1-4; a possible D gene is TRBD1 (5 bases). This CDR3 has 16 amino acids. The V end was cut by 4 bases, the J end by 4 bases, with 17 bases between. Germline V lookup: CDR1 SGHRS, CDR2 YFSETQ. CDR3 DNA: TGCGCCAGCAGCACTATGGGACGGACCGATAATGAAAAACTGTTTTTT. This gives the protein CASSTMGRTDNEKLFF.

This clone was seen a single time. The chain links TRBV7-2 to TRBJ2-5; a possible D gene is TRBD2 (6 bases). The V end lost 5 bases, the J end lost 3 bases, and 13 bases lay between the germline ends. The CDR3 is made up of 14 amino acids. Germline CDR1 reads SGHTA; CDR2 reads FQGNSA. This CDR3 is CASSRAVAEETQYF. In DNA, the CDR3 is TGTGCCAGCAGCCGGGCAGTAGCGGAAGAGACCCAGTACTTC.

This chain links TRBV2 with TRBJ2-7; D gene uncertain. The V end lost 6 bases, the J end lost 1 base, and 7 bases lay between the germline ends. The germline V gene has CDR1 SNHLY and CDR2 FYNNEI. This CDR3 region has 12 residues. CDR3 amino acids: CASRLESYEQYF. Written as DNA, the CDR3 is TGTGCCAGCAGATTAGAATCCTACGAGCAGTACTTC.

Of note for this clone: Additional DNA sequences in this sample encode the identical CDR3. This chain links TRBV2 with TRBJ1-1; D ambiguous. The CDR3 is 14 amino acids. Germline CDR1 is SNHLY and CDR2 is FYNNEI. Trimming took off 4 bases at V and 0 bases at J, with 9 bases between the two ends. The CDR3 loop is CASSGTGVNTEAFF. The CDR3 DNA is TGTGCCAGCAGTGGTACCGGGGTGAACACTGAAGCTTTCTTT.

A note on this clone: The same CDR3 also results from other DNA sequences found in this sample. CDR3: CASSSVYSGNTIYF. The CDR3 DNA reads TGTGCCAGCAGCTCTGTCTATTCTGGAAACACCATATATTTT. The chain has TRBV5-8 and TRBJ1-3; D ambiguous. Trimming stripped 3 bases from V and 1 base from J, with 8 bases between. Germline values: CDR1 SGHTS, CDR2 YDEGEE. The CDR3 length is 14 residues.

CDR3 bases: TGTGCCAGCAGCCGAGGGGAAGGGGAAAAACTGTTTTTT. Its translation is CASSRGEGEKLFF. The chain employs TRBV14 and TRBJ1-4, with a weak D call TRBD1 (5 bases). The CDR3 totals 13 residues. Trimming cost V 4 bases and J 8 bases, with 11 bases left between them. Germline V gene lookup returns CDR1 SGHDN and CDR2 FVKESK.

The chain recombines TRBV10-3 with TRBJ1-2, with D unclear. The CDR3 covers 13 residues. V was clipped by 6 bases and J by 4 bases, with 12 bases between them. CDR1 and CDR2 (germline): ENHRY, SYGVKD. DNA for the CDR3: TGTGCCATCAGCACGGGTTTGTCCTATGGCTACACCTTC. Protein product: CAISTGLSYGYTF.

In DNA, the CDR3 is TGTGCCAGCAGCTTGGGCAGCACCTTCAACGTCCTGACTTTC. Encoded protein: CASSLGSTFNVLTF. The chain uses TRBV11-1 and TRBJ2-6; D uncertain. V was pared by 3 bases and J by 9 bases, with 12 bases between. Germline V gene data show CDR1 as SGHAT and CDR2 as FQDESV (reference sequence). This CDR3 region has 14 residues.

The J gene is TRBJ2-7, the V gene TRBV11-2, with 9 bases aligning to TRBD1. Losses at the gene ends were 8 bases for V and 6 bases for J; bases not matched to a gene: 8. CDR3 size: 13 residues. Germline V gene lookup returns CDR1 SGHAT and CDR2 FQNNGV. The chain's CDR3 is CASCAGTGFEQYF. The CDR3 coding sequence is TGTGCCAGCTGTGCCGGGACAGGGTTCGAGCAGTACTTC.

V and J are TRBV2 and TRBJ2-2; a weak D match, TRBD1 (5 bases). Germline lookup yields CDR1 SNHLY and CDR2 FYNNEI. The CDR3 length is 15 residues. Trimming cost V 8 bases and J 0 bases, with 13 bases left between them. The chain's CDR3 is CASLQTDANTGELFF. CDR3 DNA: TGTGCCAGCCTCCAGACAGATGCGAACACCGGGGAGCTGTTTTTT.

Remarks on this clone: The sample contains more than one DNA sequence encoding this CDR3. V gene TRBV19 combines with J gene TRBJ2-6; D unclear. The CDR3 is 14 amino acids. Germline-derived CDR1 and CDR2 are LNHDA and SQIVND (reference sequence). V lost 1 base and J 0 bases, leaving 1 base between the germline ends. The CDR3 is CASSIGSGANVLTF. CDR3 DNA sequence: TGTGCCAGTAGTATAGGCTCTGGGGCCAACGTCCTGACTTTC.

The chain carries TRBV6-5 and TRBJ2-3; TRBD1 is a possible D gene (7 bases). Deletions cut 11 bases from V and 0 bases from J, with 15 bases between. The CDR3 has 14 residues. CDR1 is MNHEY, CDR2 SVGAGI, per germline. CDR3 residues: CAVAGGYSTDTQYF. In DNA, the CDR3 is TGTGCCGTTGCAGGGGGGTATAGCACAGATACGCAGTATTTT.

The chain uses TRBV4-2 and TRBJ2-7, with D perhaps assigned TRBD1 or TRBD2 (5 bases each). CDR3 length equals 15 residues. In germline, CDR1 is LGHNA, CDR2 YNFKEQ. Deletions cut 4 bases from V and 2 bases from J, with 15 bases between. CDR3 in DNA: TGTGCCAGCAGCCCTCATACCGGGGCAACCTACGAGCAGTACTTC. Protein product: CASSPHTGATYEQYF.

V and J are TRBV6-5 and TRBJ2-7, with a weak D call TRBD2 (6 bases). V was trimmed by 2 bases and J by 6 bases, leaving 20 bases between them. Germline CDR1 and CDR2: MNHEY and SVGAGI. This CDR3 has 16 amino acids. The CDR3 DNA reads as TGTGCCAGCAGTTACGTATCGACTAGTATTATTCTCGAGCAGTACTTC. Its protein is CASSYVSTSIILEQYF.

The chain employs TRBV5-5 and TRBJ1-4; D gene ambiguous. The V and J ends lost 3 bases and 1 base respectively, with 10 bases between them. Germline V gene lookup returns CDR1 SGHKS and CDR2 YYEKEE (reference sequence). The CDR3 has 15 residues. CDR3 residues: CASSSSERTNEKLFF. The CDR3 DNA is TGTGCCAGCAGCTCGTCAGAGAGAACTAATGAAAAACTGTTTTTT.

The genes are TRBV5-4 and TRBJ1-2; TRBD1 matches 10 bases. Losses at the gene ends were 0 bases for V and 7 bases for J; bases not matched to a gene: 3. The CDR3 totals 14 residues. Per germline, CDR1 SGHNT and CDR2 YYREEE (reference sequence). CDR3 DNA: TGTGCCAGCAGCTTGGGACAGGGGGCGATTGGCTACACCTTC. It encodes CASSLGQGAIGYTF. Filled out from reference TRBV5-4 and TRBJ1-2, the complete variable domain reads ETGVTQSPTHLIKTRGQQVTLRCSSQSGHNTVSWYQQALGQGPQFIFQYYREEENGRGNFPPRFSGLQFPNYSSELNVNALELDDSALYLCASSLGQGAIGYTFGSGTRLTVV.

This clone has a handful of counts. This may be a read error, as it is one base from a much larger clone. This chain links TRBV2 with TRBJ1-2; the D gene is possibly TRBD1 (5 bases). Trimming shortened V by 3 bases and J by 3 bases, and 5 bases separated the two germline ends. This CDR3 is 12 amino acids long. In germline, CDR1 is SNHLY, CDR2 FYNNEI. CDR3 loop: CASSDRDYGYTF. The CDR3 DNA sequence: TGTGCCAGCAGTGACAGGGACTATGGCTACACCTTC.

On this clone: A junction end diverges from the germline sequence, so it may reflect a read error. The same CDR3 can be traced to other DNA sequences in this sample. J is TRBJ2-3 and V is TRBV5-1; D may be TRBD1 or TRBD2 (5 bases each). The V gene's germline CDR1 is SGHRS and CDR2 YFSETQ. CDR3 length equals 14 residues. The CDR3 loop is CASSLGRSTDTQYF. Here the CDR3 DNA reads TGTGCCAGCAGCTTGGGACGGAGCACAGATACGCAGTATTTT.

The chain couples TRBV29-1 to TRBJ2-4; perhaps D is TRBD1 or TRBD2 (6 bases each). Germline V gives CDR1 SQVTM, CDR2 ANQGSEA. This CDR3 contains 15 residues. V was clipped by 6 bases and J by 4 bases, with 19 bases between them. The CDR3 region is CSVGTSGQGKNIQYF. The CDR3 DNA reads TGCAGCGTCGGGACGAGCGGGCAGGGGAAAAACATTCAGTACTTC.

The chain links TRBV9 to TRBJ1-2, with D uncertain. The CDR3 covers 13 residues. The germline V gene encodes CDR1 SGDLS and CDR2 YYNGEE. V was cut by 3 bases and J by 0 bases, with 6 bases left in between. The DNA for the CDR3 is TGTGCCAGCAGCGAATATACTAACTATGGCTACACCTTC. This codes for CASSEYTNYGYTF.

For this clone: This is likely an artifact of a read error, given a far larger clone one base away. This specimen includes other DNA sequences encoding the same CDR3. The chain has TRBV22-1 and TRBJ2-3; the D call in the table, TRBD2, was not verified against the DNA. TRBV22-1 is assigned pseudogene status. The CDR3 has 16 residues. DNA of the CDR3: TGTCCTGGGAGCGCCTCGGGACTACCTGTTGGAGATACGCAATATTTT. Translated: CPGSASGLPVGDTQYF.

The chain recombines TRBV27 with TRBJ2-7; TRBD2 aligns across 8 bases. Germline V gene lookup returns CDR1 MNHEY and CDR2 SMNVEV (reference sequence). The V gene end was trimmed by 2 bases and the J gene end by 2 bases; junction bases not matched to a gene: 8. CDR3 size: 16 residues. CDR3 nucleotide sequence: TGTGCCAGCAGTTTACGATCCGTAGCGGGAACCTACGAGCAGTACTTC. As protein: CASSLRSVAGTYEQYF.

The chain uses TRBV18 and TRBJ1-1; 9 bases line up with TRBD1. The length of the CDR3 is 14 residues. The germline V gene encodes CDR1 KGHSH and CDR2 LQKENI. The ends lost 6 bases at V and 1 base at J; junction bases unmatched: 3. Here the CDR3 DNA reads TGTGCCAGCTCGCCGACAGGGGGGAACACTGAAGCTTTCTTT. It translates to CASSPTGGNTEAFF.

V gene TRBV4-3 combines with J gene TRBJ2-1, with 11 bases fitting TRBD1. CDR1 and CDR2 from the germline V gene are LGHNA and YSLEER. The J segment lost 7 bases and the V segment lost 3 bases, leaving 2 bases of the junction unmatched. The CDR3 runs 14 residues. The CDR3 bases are TGCGCCAGCAGCCAGGACAGGGGGCTGAATGAGCAGTTCTTC. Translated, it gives CASSQDRGLNEQFF.

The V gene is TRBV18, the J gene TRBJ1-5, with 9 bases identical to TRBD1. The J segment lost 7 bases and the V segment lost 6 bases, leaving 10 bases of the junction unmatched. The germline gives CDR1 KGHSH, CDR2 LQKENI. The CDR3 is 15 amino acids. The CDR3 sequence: CASSGTGYGGQPQHF. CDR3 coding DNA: TGTGCCAGCTCCGGGACAGGGTACGGAGGACAGCCCCAGCATTTT.

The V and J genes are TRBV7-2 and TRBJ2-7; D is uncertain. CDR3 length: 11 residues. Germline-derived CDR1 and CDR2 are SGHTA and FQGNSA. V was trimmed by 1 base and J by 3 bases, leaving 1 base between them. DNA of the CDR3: TGTGCCAGCAGCTTAGACTACGAGCAGTACTTC. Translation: CASSLDYEQYF.

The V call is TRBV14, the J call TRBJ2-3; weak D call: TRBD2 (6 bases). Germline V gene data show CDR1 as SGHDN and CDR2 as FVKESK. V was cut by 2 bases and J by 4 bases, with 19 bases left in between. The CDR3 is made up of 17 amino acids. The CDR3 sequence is CASSQRTSGGGADTQYF. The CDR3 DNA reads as TGTGCCAGCAGCCAAAGGACGTCGGGCGGCGGGGCAGATACGCAGTATTTT.

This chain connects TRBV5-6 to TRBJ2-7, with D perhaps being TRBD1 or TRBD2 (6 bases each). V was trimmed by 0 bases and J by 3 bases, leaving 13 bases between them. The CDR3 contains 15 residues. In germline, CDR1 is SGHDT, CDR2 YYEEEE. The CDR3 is CASSLGRGRGYEQYF. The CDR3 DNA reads TGTGCCAGCAGCTTGGGACGGGGGCGCGGCTACGAGCAGTACTTC.

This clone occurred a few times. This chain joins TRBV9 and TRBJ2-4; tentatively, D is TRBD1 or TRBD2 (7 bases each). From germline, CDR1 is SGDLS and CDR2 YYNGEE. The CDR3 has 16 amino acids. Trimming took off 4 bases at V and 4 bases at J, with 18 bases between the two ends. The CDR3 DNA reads TGTGCCAGCAGCCCAAGGGAGGGGGCTCCGAAAAACATTCAGTACTTC. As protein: CASSPREGAPKNIQYF. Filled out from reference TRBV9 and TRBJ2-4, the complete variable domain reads DSGVTQTPKHLITATGQRVTLRCSPRSGDLSVYWYQQSLDQGLQFLIQYYNGEERAKGNILERFSAQQFPDLHSELNLSSLELGDSALYFCASSPREGAPKNIQYFGAGTRLSVL.

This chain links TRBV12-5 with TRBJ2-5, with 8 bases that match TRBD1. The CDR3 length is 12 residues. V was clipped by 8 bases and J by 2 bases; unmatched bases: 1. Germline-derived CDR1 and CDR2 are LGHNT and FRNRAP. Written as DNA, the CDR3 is TGTGCTAGTCGACAGGGGCAAGAGACCCAGTACTTC. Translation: CASRQGQETQYF.

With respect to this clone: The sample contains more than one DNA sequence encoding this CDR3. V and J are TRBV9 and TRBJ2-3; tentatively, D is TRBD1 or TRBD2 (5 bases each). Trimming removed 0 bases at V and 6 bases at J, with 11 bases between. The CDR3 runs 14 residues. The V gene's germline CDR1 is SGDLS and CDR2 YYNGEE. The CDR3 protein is CASSVVGVADTQYF. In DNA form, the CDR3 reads TGTGCCAGCAGCGTAGTGGGGGTGGCTGATACGCAGTATTTT.